The 19 T cell receptor beta chains below come from one sample, sequenced in a study of CD8 T cells in ankylosing spondylitis. TCRdb called the 5' RACE reads again in MiXCR, with one record for every CDR3 protein. The sample has 130,000 to 150,000 distinct CDR3 sequences, more than 7% seen once. The sequenced material came from synovial fluid, either unsorted or a sorted T cell fraction (not recorded which). The receptors shown here come from a male donor with ankylosing spondylitis.

The table lists this clonotype with many counts. The chain has TRBV27 and TRBJ1-2; 10 bases line up with TRBD1. Germline assignment: CDR1 MNHEY and CDR2 SMNVEV (reference sequence). The trim removed 5 bases at V and 5 bases at J, leaving 5 bases unmatched. The CDR3 covers 14 residues. CDR3 loop: CASSMRTGGYGYTF. As DNA, the CDR3 is TGTGCCAGCAGTATGAGGACAGGGGGGTATGGCTACACCTTC.

In this sample, this clonotype turned up many times. The genes are TRBV6-2 or TRBV6-3 and TRBJ2-2; unclear D gene. The V and J ends lost 5 bases and 6 bases respectively, with 7 bases between them. Looked up from germline, CDR1 is MNHEY and CDR2 is SVGEGT. This CDR3 is built from 12 residues. CDR3: CASSHLAGELFF. CDR3 nucleotide sequence: TGTGCCAGCAGTCATCTTGCCGGGGAGCTGTTTTTT.

In its sample, this clonotype was seen many times. The chain joins TRBV29-1 to TRBJ2-5; D may be TRBD2 (7 bases). CDR1 is SQVTM, CDR2 ANQGSEA, per germline. V was clipped by 2 bases and J by 6 bases, with 10 bases between them. This CDR3 is built from 12 residues. The CDR3 loop is CSVEKGGKTQYF. The CDR3 coding sequence is TGCAGCGTTGAAAAGGGGGGGAAGACCCAGTACTTC.

V and J are TRBV3-1 and TRBJ1-2, with 10 nucleotides matching TRBD1. Trimming took 3 bases from V and 4 from J; bases not matched to a gene: 5. This CDR3 spans 15 amino acids. Germline V gene data show CDR1 as LGHDT and CDR2 as YNNKEL (reference sequence). The CDR3 nucleotides are TGTGCCAGCAGCCACGGGACAGGGGAGCCCTATGGCTACACCTTC. Translation gives CASSHGTGEPYGYTF.

The CDR3 DNA reads TGCGCCAGCAGCACACAGGGAATAGGGGGCTACACCTTC. Encoded protein: CASSTQGIGGYTF. V usage is TRBV5-1 and J usage is TRBJ1-2; possibly TRBD1 for D (6 bases). CDR3 length: 13 amino acids. Trimming took off 4 bases at V and 8 bases at J, with 15 bases between the two ends. CDR1 is SGHRS and CDR2 is YFSETQ in the germline V gene.

This clonotype occurred a few times. The chain recombines TRBV2 with TRBJ1-4; TRBD1 is a possible D gene (5 bases). The CDR3 has 15 amino acids. Trimming removed 6 bases from V and 3 bases from J, with 14 bases in between. Germline V gene data show CDR1 as SNHLY and CDR2 as FYNNEI. CDR3 nucleotide sequence: TGTGCCAGCAGCCCGATCAGGGAAGCTAATGAAAAACTGTTTTTT. Its translation is CASSPIREANEKLFF. The variable domain in full, with the rest retrieved from reference TRBV2 and TRBJ1-4, is EPEVTQTPSHQVTQMGQEVILRCVPISNHLYFYWYRQILGQKVEFLVSFYNNEISEKSEIFDDQFSVERPDGSNFTLKIRSTKLEDSAMYFCASSPIREANEKLFFGSGTQLSVL.

The rearrangement joins TRBV20-1 to TRBJ1-2, with D possibly matching TRBD1 (6 bases). The CDR3 spans 12 residues. The germline gives CDR1 DFQATT, CDR2 SNEGSKA (reference sequence). Between the trimmed V and J ends, which lost 6 bases and 3 bases, there was a span of 11 bases. The CDR3 DNA is TGCAGTGCCAGCTCAGGGGACTATGGCTACACCTTC. Residues: CSASSGDYGYTF.

This clonotype showed up many times. The J gene is TRBJ1-2, the V gene TRBV18; D remains unclear. This CDR3 has 13 residues. Germline values: CDR1 KGHSH, CDR2 LQKENI. Trimming cost V 3 bases and J 3 bases, with 8 bases left between them. For the CDR3, the DNA is TGTGCCAGCTCACCCGAGGCCGACTATGGCTACACCTTC. Its translation: CASSPEADYGYTF. Complete variable domain (other parts from reference TRBV18 and TRBJ1-2): NAGVMQNPRHLVRRRGQEARLRCSPMKGHSHVYWYRQLPEEGLKFMVYLQKENIIDESGMPKERFSAEFPKEGPSILRIQQVVRGDSAAYFCASSPEADYGYTFGSGTRLTVV.

V gene TRBV7-2 combines with J gene TRBJ2-7; 8 nucleotides match TRBD2. The CDR3 runs 16 residues. With V trimmed by 5 bases and J by 0 bases, 9 bases remained unmatched. CDR1 is SGHTA, CDR2 FQGNSA, per germline. CDR3 residues: CASSVSSGWSSYEQYF. In DNA form, the CDR3 reads TGTGCCAGCAGCGTTTCTAGCGGGTGGAGCTCCTACGAGCAGTACTTC.

This clonotype turned up a few times. The rearrangement links TRBV20-1 to TRBJ2-3, with D unclear. Trimming cost V 4 bases and J 1 base, with 9 bases left between them. In germline, CDR1 is DFQATT, CDR2 SNEGSKA (reference sequence). The CDR3 is made up of 13 amino acids. CDR3 nucleotides: TGCAGTGCTAAGGAGACCGGCACAGATACGCAGTATTTT. It specifies CSAKETGTDTQYF.

This clonotype was counted many times. The chain links TRBV5-1 to TRBJ1-1, with 7 bases matching TRBD1. The CDR3 loop spans 15 amino acids. From germline, CDR1 is SGHRS and CDR2 YFSETQ. V lost 2 bases, J lost 3 bases, and 7 bases stayed unmatched. CDR3 nucleotide sequence: TGCGCCAGCAGCTTCCGACAGGGTCGGGACACTGAAGCTTTCTTT. The encoded protein is CASSFRQGRDTEAFF.

This clonotype was seen many times. The J gene is TRBJ2-5, the V gene TRBV5-1; D uncertain. The CDR3 is 13 residues long. The V end was cut by 0 bases, the J end by 4 bases, with 7 bases between. Germline V gene sequence: CDR1 SGHRS, CDR2 YFSETQ. DNA of the CDR3: TGCGCCAGCAGCTTGGGAGAAGTAGAGACCCAGTACTTC. Translated: CASSLGEVETQYF.

This clonotype was picked up a small number of times. The CDR3 loop is CASSSRRVTEAFF. The CDR3 DNA sequence: TGTGCCAGCAGTTCCCGCCGAGTCACTGAAGCTTTCTTT. The chain couples TRBV12-3 or TRBV12-4 to TRBJ1-1; no firm D call. This CDR3 spans 13 amino acids. V was clipped by 4 bases and J by 4 bases, with 10 bases between them.

This clonotype occurred many times. The CDR3 protein is CASSPRLVINEQFF. Written as DNA, the CDR3 is TGTGCCAGCAGTCCCCGACTAGTTATCAATGAGCAGTTCTTC. The rearrangement joins TRBV6-1 to TRBJ2-1; D possibly corresponds to TRBD2 (6 bases). The CDR3 runs 14 residues. CDR1 MNHNS and CDR2 SASEGT come from the germline V gene. The V gene lost 5 bases and the J gene lost 6 bases, with 14 bases spanning the gap.

There are a few counts of this clonotype. V usage is TRBV4-1 and J usage is TRBJ2-1, with TRBD2 matching over 12 bases. There are 18 residues in the CDR3. In germline, CDR1 is MGHRA, CDR2 YSYEKL. V shed 0 bases, J shed 7 bases, and the junction held 10 bases outside the gene matches. The CDR3 here is CASSQDFSSGRARNEQFF. The CDR3 DNA reads as TGCGCCAGCAGCCAAGATTTTTCTAGCGGGAGGGCTAGGAATGAGCAGTTCTTC.

This clonotype was counted ten times or more. This chain connects TRBV20-1 to TRBJ1-1; no firm D call. From germline, CDR1 is DFQATT and CDR2 SNEGSKA (reference sequence). The CDR3 is 11 amino acids. This CDR3 reads CGQERNTEAFF. In DNA, the CDR3 is TGCGGCCAAGAGCGAAACACTGAAGCTTTCTTT.

Ten or more counts support this clonotype. Sequence at one end of the junction differs from germline and may be a read error. V gene TRBV15 combines with J gene TRBJ2-7; 10 bases line up with TRBD1. Germline CDR1 reads LNHNV; CDR2 reads YYDKDF (reference sequence). This CDR3 spans 14 amino acids. This CDR3 reads CATSRDLGTGVRPF. Here the CDR3 DNA reads TGTGCCACCAGCAGAGATCTGGGGACAGGGGTACGACCTTTC.

This clonotype was counted many times. This chain uses TRBV4-3 with TRBJ2-4, with D uncertain. Trimming removed 3 bases at V and 0 bases at J, with 6 bases between. Germline CDR1 reads LGHNA; CDR2 reads YSLEER. The CDR3 totals 14 residues. Here the CDR3 reads CASSQLGAKNIQYF. In DNA, the CDR3 is TGCGCCAGCAGCCAGCTAGGAGCCAAAAACATTCAGTACTTC.

This rearrangement joins TRBV7-9 to TRBJ1-1; no definite D call. CDR1 is SEHNR, CDR2 FQNEAQ, per germline (reference sequence). The CDR3 runs 13 residues. V shed 5 bases and J shed 0 bases, with 7 bases lying between them. CDR3 coding DNA: TGTGCCAGCAGCCAGGCCATGAACACTGAAGCTTTCTTT. The encoded protein is CASSQAMNTEAFF.